This T cell receptor beta chain is drawn from a study of OX40 agonist ivuxolimab in advanced cancers. Generated by immunoSEQ multiplex PCR, the TCRdb table keeps only in-frame clones and is missing some. The sample lists 50,000 to 65,000 clones, about nine tenths seen once, with 0.95% to 1.4% in the top ten. With V trimmed by 3 bases and J by 4 bases, 2 bases remained unmatched. Germline V gene data show CDR1 as KGHSH and CDR2 as LQKENI. This CDR3 has 15 amino acids. The chain combines TRBV18 with TRBJ2-1, with 11 nucleotides matching TRBD2. The sequencing used CD4+ or CD8+ T cells sorted from blood, collected in a trial of the OX40 agonist ivuxolimab. This TCR came from an adult with an advanced solid tumor such as melanoma, head and neck, liver or kidney cancer. DNA of the CDR3: TGTGCCAGCTCACCCTTAGCGGGAGGGTACAATGAGCAGTTCTTC. Encoded protein: CASSPLAGGYNEQFF.